These T cell receptor beta chains were read from a single sample in a study of shared clonotypes between healthy human individuals. Using immunoSEQ multiplex PCR, the repertoire was profiled, and TCRdb retains in-frame clones only, with some absent. Of 450,000 to 500,000 clones listed, roughly 80% are singletons. What was sequenced was PBMCs. Receptors were obtained from a woman aged 40 to 50 in good health. Some clones in this sample may be carry-over from other donors' samples. Both conserved end residues are part of each CDR3. The order of the fields is D gene, J gene, CDR3 length, clone size, V gene, CDR3 DNA, CDR3 protein. The D gene is left open where the match is weak. Expanded clones are given a class, and other clones once, few, many or no size at all.

- | TRBJ2-7 | 14 | once | TRBV7-2 | TGTGCCAGCAGCCCCGTGGACTGGTCCTACGAGCAGTACTTC | CASSPVDWSYEQYF
- | TRBJ1-6 | 15 | - | TRBV9 | TGTGCCAGCAGCGTAGAAGGGGCGGATAATTCACCCCTCCACTTT | CASSVEGADNSPLHF
TRBD2 | TRBJ2-5 | 16 | - | TRBV19 | TGTGCCAGTAGTAACCCTAGCGGGAGGGATCAAGAGACCCAGTACTTC | CASSNPSGRDQETQYF
- | TRBJ1-1 | 14 | - | TRBV7-9 | TGTGCCAGCACCTCCGGAACAGTGAACACTGAAGCTTTCTTT | CASTSGTVNTEAFF
TRBD2 | TRBJ2-3 | 19 | - | TRBV7-8 | TGTGCCAGCAGCTCGCCCCGGCCTCAGACTAGCGGGAGCTCAGATACGCAGTATTTT | CASSSPRPQTSGSSDTQYF
- | TRBJ1-5 | 15 | - | TRBV28 | TGTGCCAGCAGTTCCCCCACAGTGTCTTCTCAGCCCCAGCATTTT | CASSSPTVSSQPQHF
TRBD2 | TRBJ2-7 | 16 | - | TRBV7-9 | TGTGCCAGCAGCCCACTAAGACTAGCGGGAGTTGATGAGCAGTACTTC | CASSPLRLAGVDEQYF
- | TRBJ2-7 | 19 | - | TRBV28 | TGTGCCAGCAGCCCGGGGCCGCCGGGTCTATGGGGCCCGTCCTACGAGCAGTACTTC | CASSPGPPGLWGPSYEQYF
TRBD1 | TRBJ1-5 | 15 | - | TRBV6-1 | TGTGCCAGCACCACCGGGACAGGGGCCAATCAGCCCCAGCATTTT | CASTTGTGANQPQHF
TRBD2 | TRBJ2-2 | 13 | - | TRBV11-2 | TGCGGGGGGAGGGTCTTGAACACCGGGGAGCTGTTTTTT | CGGRVLNTGELFF
- | TRBJ1-3 | 15 | once | TRBV13 | TGTGCCAGCAGCTTAGTTCTGGGCCCCGGAAACACCATATATTTT | CASSLVLGPGNTIYF
- | TRBJ2-2 | 13 | - | TRBV7-2 | TGTGCCAGCAGCCAAAACCGGGGCGGGGAGCTGTTTTTT | CASSQNRGGELFF
- | TRBJ1-5 | 12 | - | TRBV27 | TGTGCCAGCAGCGTCGGGAGGGGGCCCCAGCATTTT | CASSVGRGPQHF
- | TRBJ1-2 | 14 | - | TRBV7-9 | TGTGCCAGCAGCTTAGTTTACGCCACCTATGGCTACACCTTC | CASSLVYATYGYTF
- | TRBJ2-2 | 15 | few | TRBV10-2 | TGCGCCAGCAGTGAGTCGAACCGGGGCACCGGGGAGCTGTTTTTT | CASSESNRGTGELFF
TRBD1 | TRBJ1-1 | 15 | - | TRBV5-4 | TGTGCCAGCAGCGCATCCCGGGACAGGGACACTGAAGCTTTCTTT | CASSASRDRDTEAFF
- | TRBJ2-2 | 13 | - | TRBV28 | TGTGCCAGCAGCCCGTCGGGCACCGGGGAGCTGTTTTTT | CASSPSGTGELFF
- | TRBJ2-3 | 14 | once | TRBV19 | TGTGCCAGTAGTCAAGGCATCGGGACAGATACGCAGTATTTT | CASSQGIGTDTQYF
- | TRBJ1-1 | 15 | few | TRBV29-1 | TGCAGCGTTGAAATAACCGGGACTAAGAACACTGAAGCTTTCTTT | CSVEITGTKNTEAFF
- | TRBJ1-2 | 13 | - | TRBV10-2 | TGCGCCAGCGGGACATTCGATAACTATGGCTACACCTTC | CASGTFDNYGYTF
- | TRBJ2-6 | 14 | - | TRBV29-1 | TGCAGCGTTAGCATACAAAGTCGGGCCAACGTCCTGACTTTC | CSVSIQSRANVLTF
TRBD1 | TRBJ2-5 | 13 | - | TRBV11-3 | TGTGCCAGCAGCCAACAGGGGGCTGAGACCCAGTACTTC | CASSQQGAETQYF
- | TRBJ1-1 | 15 | - | TRBV2 | TGTGCCAGCAGTGCCCTCGGGGGGGACCTAACTGAAGCTTTCTTT | CASSALGGDLTEAFF
- | TRBJ1-3 | 15 | once | TRBV19 | TGTGCCAGTAGTATATTCGCGTCCTCTGGAAACACCATATATTTT | CASSIFASSGNTIYF
- | TRBJ1-5 | 16 | few | TRBV18 | TGTGCCAGCTCCCGGAGTGCGTTGCAGCACAATCAGCCCCAGCATTTT | CASSRSALQHNQPQHF
- | TRBJ1-1 | 13 | - | TRBV28 | TGTGCCACCACCCGAGGGGGGAACACTGAAGCTTTCTTT | CATTRGGNTEAFF
- | TRBJ2-2 | 15 | once | TRBV28 | TGTGCCAGCAGTTCCTGGACAACGAACACCGGGGAGCTGTTTTTT | CASSSWTTNTGELFF
TRBD2 | TRBJ2-3 | 15 | - | TRBV30 | TGTGCCTGGAGTGCTCTAGCGGGAAGCACAGATACGCAGTATTTT | CAWSALAGSTDTQYF
TRBD2 | TRBJ2-7 | 13 | - | TRBV2 | TGTGCCAGCAGACTAGCGGGGACCTACGAGCAGTACTTC | CASRLAGTYEQYF
- | TRBJ1-1 | 13 | few | TRBV2 | TGTGCCAGCAGTGGGGACACCTACACTGAAGCTTTCTTT | CASSGDTYTEAFF
- | TRBJ2-2 | 15 | - | TRBV11-3 | TGTGCCAGCAGCACCTTTAGCGCCGGCACCGGGGAGCTGTTTTTT | CASSTFSAGTGELFF
TRBD1 | TRBJ2-6 | 18 | - | TRBV11-1 | TGTGCCAGCAGCTGGCAAGACAGGGGGCTATCTGGGGCCAACGTCCTGACTTTC | CASSWQDRGLSGANVLTF
- | TRBJ1-1 | 16 | - | TRBV11-1 | TGTGCCAGCAGCTTAGTCGCTCTGGGGAATCACACTGAAGCTTTCTTT | CASSLVALGNHTEAFF
TRBD1 | TRBJ1-1 | 15 | many | TRBV7-9 | TGTGCCAGCAGCTTATTCGGGACAGGGGGTTCTGAAGCTTTCTTT | CASSLFGTGGSEAFF
TRBD2 | TRBJ2-1 | 17 | - | TRBV5-1 | TGCGCCAGCAGATCCAAACCGGGACTAGCGGACTACAATGAGCAGTTCTTC | CASRSKPGLADYNEQFF
TRBD1 | TRBJ1-5 | 15 | - | TRBV25-1 | TGTGCCAGCAGTAAACCGAGGACAGGGGCACAGCCCCAGCATTTT | CASSKPRTGAQPQHF
- | TRBJ1-1 | 15 | many | TRBV11-2 | TGTGCCAGCAGCACCCCGGGACGGAAGAACACTGAAGCTTTCTTT | CASSTPGRKNTEAFF
TRBD1 | TRBJ1-2 | 16 | - | TRBV28 | TGTGCCAGCAGTTTACAGGGCGGCAGGGGGTGGTTAGGCTACACCTTC | CASSLQGGRGWLGYTF
TRBD1 | TRBJ1-5 | 15 | - | TRBV4-1 | TGCGCCAGCAGCCAACCGGACAGGGCGAATCAGCCCCAGCATTTT | CASSQPDRANQPQHF
TRBD2 | TRBJ2-1 | 14 | - | TRBV10-3 | TGTGCCATCAGTGAGGTAACTAGCGGCAATGAGCAGTTCTTC | CAISEVTSGNEQFF
TRBD2 | TRBJ2-1 | 18 | - | TRBV7-9 | TGTGCCAGCAGCCGGCGCCGGACTAGCGGGAGTTATCCGGATGAGCAGTTCTTC | CASSRRRTSGSYPDEQFF
- | TRBJ1-6 | 14 | - | TRBV6-6 | TGTGCCAGCAGTTACCGGGACAAGAATTCACCCCTCCACTTT | CASSYRDKNSPLHF
TRBD1 | TRBJ2-1 | 15 | - | TRBV19 | TGTGCCAGTAGTATGACAGGGTTACAATACAATGAGCAGTTCTTC | CASSMTGLQYNEQFF
- | TRBJ2-5 | 13 | - | TRBV6-5 | TGTGCCAGCAGTTATGCCGGGGAGCAGACCCAGTACTTC | CASSYAGEQTQYF
TRBD1 | TRBJ2-5 | 15 | - | TRBV28 | TGTGCCAGCAGCCCTGCAGGGGGCGCCGGGGAGACCCAGTACTTC | CASSPAGGAGETQYF
TRBD2 | TRBJ2-1 | 16 | - | TRBV28 | TGTGCCAGCAGACCTACGGGACTAGCGAAGAGCAATGAGCAGTTCTTC | CASRPTGLAKSNEQFF
- | TRBJ2-7 | 13 | - | TRBV7-9 | TGTGCCAGCAGCCCCCGAACGGTATACGAGCAGTACTTC | CASSPRTVYEQYF
- | TRBJ1-2 | 13 | - | TRBV9 | TGTGCCAGCAGCTCGACAGTTAACTATGGCTACACCTTC | CASSSTVNYGYTF
TRBD1 | TRBJ2-7 | 14 | many | TRBV6-5 | TGTGCCAGCAGTTACTCGGGGGACAGGGGCGAGCAGTACTTC | CASSYSGDRGEQYF
- | TRBJ1-2 | 13 | - | TRBV27 | TGTGCCAGCAGTTCTGGGACGGTCTATGGCTACACCTTC | CASSSGTVYGYTF
TRBD1 | TRBJ2-7 | 14 | once | TRBV5-1 | TGCGCCAGCAGCTGGACCGGGACAGCCTACGAGCAGTACTTC | CASSWTGTAYEQYF
TRBD1 | TRBJ2-7 | 16 | many | TRBV7-6 | TGTGCCAGCAGCCCAGGACAGGGAGGAGGGGTCTACGAGCAGTACTTC | CASSPGQGGGVYEQYF
- | TRBJ1-1 | 11 | once | TRBV2 | TGTGCCAGCGGGTTTTCCACTGAAGCTTTCTTT | CASGFSTEAFF